This is a list of T cell receptor beta chains from one sample in a study of blood T cell repertoires in COVID-19. Clones were sequenced by immunoSEQ multiplex PCR, and TCRdb holds only the in-frame ones, with some missing. Of some 270,000 clones in the sample, around 82% were seen once. Sequencing was performed on peripheral blood. The receptors derive from an older person with COVID-19, enrolled during active disease. Both conserved end residues are trimmed from each CDR3.

J gene,V gene,CDR3 protein
TRBJ1-3,TRBV7-2,ASRPTVWDTIY
TRBJ2-1,TRBV9,ASSVAPAGGLYNEQF
TRBJ2-7,TRBV10-3,AISESKIAGPYEQY
TRBJ2-7,TRBV7-2,ASSPRGLGLAGAPDEQY
TRBJ1-1,TRBV7-2,ASSTRTGTDNTEAF
TRBJ2-1,TRBV4-2,ASSQTRQAGVYNEQF
TRBJ2-7,TRBV19,ASSMRRVSYEQY
TRBJ1-4,TRBV19,ASRTTSVATNEKLF
TRBJ2-7,TRBV18,ASSPMTSGIPRFKDEQY
TRBJ2-2,TRBV5-4,ASSPGQGTAGELF
TRBJ2-1,TRBV20-1,SASSGKDQFSGRPSVEQF
TRBJ2-2,TRBV24-1,ATSDLKRGGNTGELF
TRBJ1-5,TRBV7-9,ASSRGTTNQPQH
TRBJ1-3,TRBV27,ASSLVSGSGNTIY
TRBJ2-6,TRBV5-1,ASSPLSSGANVLT
TRBJ1-2,TRBV4-1,ASSPAGGDGYT
TRBJ2-5,TRBV7-2,ASSESRGGGGTQY
TRBJ2-7,TRBV28,ASRKTLPYEQY
TRBJ1-6,TRBV29-1,GIRTGSSPLH
TRBJ2-5,TRBV7-9,ASSLRLARQETQY
TRBJ2-5,TRBV4-1,ASSQDAAPEVGTQY
TRBJ2-7,TRBV5-5,ASRPDLTGGYEQY
TRBJ1-1,TRBV6-6,ASSTGGGRPEAF
TRBJ2-3,TRBV7-8,ASSPLAGGPPNPQY
TRBJ2-7,TRBV9,ASSARIGGEQY
TRBJ1-6,TRBV19,ASSDRGINSPLH
TRBJ2-3,TRBV11-1,ASSLFDSGGTDTQY
TRBJ2-7,TRBV10-1,ASSAKEISYEQY
TRBJ1-6,TRBV14,ASSQTGSYNSPLH
TRBJ2-3,TRBV2,ASAGGGTDTQY
TRBJ1-5,TRBV7-6,ASSLGAGRNQPQH
TRBJ2-7,TRBV25-1,ASKEGANHEQY
TRBJ1-1,TRBV6-5,ASSYNLWQGDEAF
TRBJ2-3,TRBV18,ASSPRDFTDTQY
TRBJ2-1,TRBV3-1/TRBV3-2,ASSQIDWRGVDEQF
TRBJ2-2,TRBV7-3,ASSSGLEGGELF
TRBJ2-1,TRBV6-2/TRBV6-3,ASSPTSGRNNEQF
TRBJ2-5,TRBV6-5,ASSRDREETQY
TRBJ1-5,TRBV6-2/TRBV6-3,ASSQGALVVSNQPQH
TRBJ1-5,TRBV25-1,ASSEWGGKQPQH
TRBJ1-4,TRBV9,ASSARQDNEKLF
TRBJ2-7,TRBV7-2,ASSFAYEQY
TRBJ2-7,TRBV21-1,ASSKEGAGDRVSYEQY
TRBJ2-6,TRBV5-1,ASSPRQGLSGANVLT
TRBJ2-1,TRBV9,ASSPRWEYNEQF
TRBJ1-2,TRBV30,AWRPGQGFLGYT
TRBJ1-2,TRBV28,ASSPKDRGLFGGYT
TRBJ2-7,TRBV7-9,ASSLELYEQY
TRBJ2-1,TRBV4-2,ASSPGDLAGVGDEQF
TRBJ2-3,TRBV29-1,SVEFRGGSTDTQY
TRBJ2-7,TRBV28,ASSLFSVGVAGIRKTYEQY
TRBJ1-4,TRBV4-1,ASSQADRAGTNEKLF
TRBJ2-6,TRBV18,ASSPRRDGANVLT
TRBJ1-1,TRBV19,ASSTETVLGAF